The next 23 T cell receptor beta chains were all read from a single sample in a study of response to subunit inactivated influenza vaccine. Using its own MiXCR run on the RT-PCR reads, TCRdb lists one record per CDR3 protein. This sample has 750,000 to 850,000 distinct CDR3 sequences, with roughly 20% found just once. The starting material was PBMCs from blood, obtained approximately 5 days after vaccination. The receptors were gathered from a man aged 50 to 60 who received an inactivated influenza vaccine.

This rearrangement joins TRBV20-1 to TRBJ1-5; D may be TRBD1 (6 bases). CDR1 is DFQATT and CDR2 is SNEGSKA in the germline V gene (reference sequence). Trimming cost V 2 bases and J 3 bases, with 8 bases left between them. This CDR3 comprises 13 residues. The CDR3 loop is CSARQGYNQPQHF. The DNA of the CDR3 is TGCAGTGCTAGACAGGGGTACAATCAGCCCCAGCATTTT.

This clonotype occurred a few times. The V and J genes are TRBV7-2 and TRBJ1-2, with D possibly matching TRBD1 (5 bases). Germline V gene lookup returns CDR1 SGHTA and CDR2 FQGNSA. V was trimmed by 5 bases and J by 8 bases, leaving 18 bases between them. This CDR3 spans 14 amino acids. CDR3 nucleotides: TGTGCCAGCAGCCCGGGACCGCTCTTGGGGGGCTACACCTTC. This translates into CASSPGPLLGGYTF.

This sequence joins TRBV6-5 and TRBJ2-3; D not certain. The CDR3 spans 15 residues. Germline-derived CDR1 and CDR2 are MNHEY and SVGAGI. Trimming left V 0 bases short and J 2 bases short, with 9 bases between. In DNA, the CDR3 is TGTGCCAGCAGTTACTCGGCTGTTTACACAGATACGCAGTATTTT. This gives the protein CASSYSAVYTDTQYF.

Only a few counts were recorded for this clonotype. The rearrangement joins TRBV2 to TRBJ1-2, with 7 bases matching TRBD1. V was pared by 10 bases and J by 7 bases, with 15 bases of the junction left unmatched. The germline V gene has CDR1 SNHLY and CDR2 FYNNEI. CDR3 length: 14 amino acids. In nucleotides, the CDR3 is TGTGCCAACCCGAGGACGAGACAGGGAGGTGGCTACACCTTC. It translates to CANPRTRQGGGYTF.

A remark on this clonotype: One end of the junction fails to match germline, which may point to a read error. The J gene is TRBJ2-1, the V gene TRBV29-1; D is ambiguous. Germline V gene sequence: CDR1 SQVTM, CDR2 ANQGSEA. This CDR3 region has 11 residues. DNA of the CDR3: TGCGGCGTTGCCTCGTACAATGAGCAGTTCTTC. Translated, it gives CGVASYNEQFF.

The chain links TRBV30 to TRBJ2-1, with a possible D match to TRBD2 (6 bases). Trimming cost V 3 bases and J 3 bases, with 9 bases left between them. From germline, CDR1 is GTSNPN and CDR2 SVGIG (reference sequence). The CDR3 is 13 amino acids. CDR3 nucleotide sequence: TGTGCCTGGAGCACTAGCTACTACAATGAGCAGTTCTTC. This codes for CAWSTSYYNEQFF.

A word on this clonotype: This may be a read error: a much more frequent sequence differs by one nucleotide. The genes are TRBV4-3 and TRBJ1-3; D gene unclear. Germline V gene sequence: CDR1 LGHNA, CDR2 YSLEER. V lost 4 bases, J lost 0 bases, and 16 bases lay in between. CDR3 length equals 17 residues. The CDR3 coding sequence is TGCGCCAGCAGCCCTGGAGAGGGCCTTACCTCTGGAAACACCATATATTTT. It yields the protein CASSPGEGLTSGNTIYF.

V is TRBV5-1 and J is TRBJ1-1, with TRBD1 matching over 11 bases. J gave up 6 bases and V 4 bases, and 8 bases lay outside the gene matches. This CDR3 is built from 15 residues. The germline V gene encodes CDR1 SGHRS and CDR2 YFSETQ. For the CDR3, the DNA is TGCGCCAGCAGCCCGGACAGGGGGCGGTTATCTGAAGCTTTCTTT. This translates into CASSPDRGRLSEAFF.

This chain uses TRBV5-1 with TRBJ2-5, with TRBD1 identical over 7 bases. The germline CDR1 and CDR2 sequences are SGHRS and YFSETQ. This CDR3 comprises 15 residues. The V segment lost 1 base and the J segment 0 bases; nucleotides outside the gene matches: 3. The CDR3 nucleotides read TGCGCCAGCAGCTTGAGACAGGGCCACCAAGAGACCCAGTACTTC. Residues: CASSLRQGHQETQYF. The full variable domain, its missing parts supplied by reference TRBV5-1 and TRBJ2-5, is KAGVTQTPRYLIKTRGQQVTLSCSPISGHRSVSWYQQTPGQGLQFLFEYFSETQRNKGNFPGRFSGRQFSNSRSEMNVSTLELGDSALYLCASSLRQGHQETQYFGPGTRLLVL.

The gene calls are TRBV15 and TRBJ1-6; 8 bases line up with TRBD1. Germline V gives CDR1 LNHNV, CDR2 YYDKDF (reference sequence). CDR3 size: 16 residues. The ends lost 0 bases at V and 9 bases at J; junction bases unmatched: 7. The CDR3 DNA is TGTGCCACCAGCAGAGATGGCACAGGGGGAATTTCACCCCTCCACTTT. This codes for CATSRDGTGGISPLHF. Full variable domain (outside the CDR3, taken from reference TRBV15 and TRBJ1-6): DAMVIQNPRYQVTQFGKPVTLSCSQTLNHNVMYWYQQKSSQAPKLLFHYYDKDFNNEADTPDNFQSRRPNTSFCFLDIRSPGLGDTAMYLCATSRDGTGGISPLHFGNGTRLTVT.

This chain joins TRBV6-5 and TRBJ2-1, with a tentative D call TRBD2 (6 bases). CDR3 length: 14 amino acids. Trimming left V 2 bases short and J 5 bases short, with 10 bases between. The germline V gene encodes CDR1 MNHEY and CDR2 SVGAGI. CDR3 residues: CASSYAGRDNEQFF. CDR3 sequence (DNA): TGTGCCAGCAGTTACGCGGGGCGGGACAATGAGCAGTTCTTC.

The chain couples TRBV7-2 to TRBJ2-7; 10 positions match TRBD1. CDR3 length: 17 residues. CDR1 is SGHTA and CDR2 is FQGNSA in the germline V gene. V shed 5 bases and J 1 base; nucleotides not matched to a gene: 11. The CDR3 protein is CASSLPGTGATSYEQYF. The CDR3 bases are TGTGCCAGCAGCCTTCCCGGGACAGGGGCGACATCCTACGAGCAGTACTTC.

In this sample, this clonotype turned up many times. The gene calls are TRBV2 and TRBJ2-1; D is possibly TRBD1 or TRBD2 (5 bases each). The CDR3 contains 12 residues. The germline V gene encodes CDR1 SNHLY and CDR2 FYNNEI. Trimming took 2 bases from V and 9 from J, leaving 8 bases between them. CDR3 nucleotide sequence: TGTGCCAGCAGTGAATCTGGGGGTGAGCAGTTCTTC. It is translated as CASSESGGEQFF.

In DNA, the CDR3 is TGCGCCAGCAGCTTTGGACAGGGCTATGTGGACACTGAAGCTTTCTTT. As protein: CASSFGQGYVDTEAFF. This sequence joins TRBV5-1 and TRBJ1-1, with TRBD1 matching 8 bases. This CDR3 is built from 16 residues. J lost 3 bases, V lost 2 bases, and 9 bases had no gene match. Germline CDR1 is SGHRS and CDR2 is YFSETQ.

V usage is TRBV6-5 and J usage is TRBJ1-2; unclear D gene. The CDR3 sequence is 13 residues long. The germline CDR1 and CDR2 sequences are MNHEY and SVGAGI. The ends were cut back, 2 bases at V and 2 bases at J, with 6 bases in the middle. The CDR3 reads CASSYQGNYGYTF. In nucleotides, the CDR3 is TGTGCCAGCAGTTACCAAGGGAACTATGGCTACACCTTC.

This clonotype has a count of ten or more. V is TRBV27 and J is TRBJ2-2; TRBD2 matches at 7 bases. Looked up from germline, CDR1 is MNHEY and CDR2 is SMNVEV (reference sequence). This CDR3 comprises 17 residues. The V gene end was trimmed by 5 bases and the J gene end by 1 base; junction bases not matched to a gene: 10. The CDR3 region has the DNA TGTGCCAGCAGTCCCCTCTGGACTAGGAGGAACACCGGGGAGCTGTTTTTT. Amino acids: CASSPLWTRRNTGELFF.

The chain couples TRBV12-3 or TRBV12-4 to TRBJ2-1, with 11 nucleotides matching TRBD2. The CDR3 is 15 amino acids. V lost 3 bases and J lost 7; bases outside the gene matches: 5. CDR3 DNA: TGTGCCAGCAGTTTTAGCGGGGGGGCGGGGAATGAGCAGTTCTTC. Translated, it gives CASSFSGGAGNEQFF.

The chain combines TRBV7-3 with TRBJ2-3, with D maybe TRBD1 (5 bases). The V and J ends lost 5 bases and 0 bases respectively, with 12 bases between them. Germline V CDR1 and CDR2: SGHTA, FQGTGA. CDR3 length equals 15 residues. The chain's CDR3 is CASSQRRGSTDTQYF. In nucleotides, the CDR3 is TGTGCCAGCAGCCAACGAAGGGGTAGCACAGATACGCAGTATTTT.

This clonotype has just a few counts. The chain is built from TRBV20-1 and TRBJ2-7, with a possible D match to TRBD2 (6 bases). V lost 8 bases and J lost 1, with 12 bases in between. Germline CDR1 reads DFQATT; CDR2 reads SNEGSKA (reference sequence). The CDR3 covers 12 residues. CDR3 DNA sequence: TGCAGTCGAGGAGGGCTGTCCTACGAGCAGTACTTC. This sequence encodes CSRGGLSYEQYF.

This clonotype has ten or more counts. The J gene is TRBJ2-2, the V gene TRBV20-1; maybe TRBD1 (5 bases). The CDR3 has 14 amino acids. Germline CDR1 DFQATT, CDR2 SNEGSKA (reference sequence). Trimming left V 2 bases short and J 2 bases short, with 9 bases between. CDR3 sequence: CSARQGINTGELFF. The DNA of the CDR3 is TGCAGTGCTAGACAGGGAATAAACACCGGGGAGCTGTTTTTT.

The CDR3 region is CASSYMGARETQYF. The CDR3 bases are TGTGCCAGCAGTTATATGGGGGCTCGGGAGACCCAGTACTTC. The chain combines TRBV12-3 or TRBV12-4 with TRBJ2-5; D is perhaps TRBD1 (6 bases). The CDR3 covers 14 residues. Between the trimmed V and J ends, which lost 4 bases and 5 bases, there was a span of 14 bases.

The chain uses TRBV20-1 and TRBJ2-5; 9 bases match TRBD2. This CDR3 has 15 amino acids. CDR1 is DFQATT, CDR2 SNEGSKA, per germline (reference sequence). V was clipped by 1 base and J by 2 bases; unmatched bases: 5. The CDR3 reads CSARAASGTQETQYF. CDR3 bases: TGCAGTGCTAGAGCGGCTAGCGGGACTCAAGAGACCCAGTACTTC.

This clonotype was counted only a few times. This chain joins TRBV20-1 and TRBJ2-5; the match to TRBD1 covers 7 bases. The CDR3 contains 14 residues. Germline assignment: CDR1 DFQATT and CDR2 SNEGSKA (reference sequence). The ends lost 5 bases at V and 5 bases at J; junction bases unmatched: 11. CDR3: CSAPPGQAGETQYF. CDR3 in DNA: TGCAGTGCTCCCCCCGGACAGGCTGGTGAGACCCAGTACTTC.